The 9 T cell receptor beta chains given below trace back to one sample, sequenced in a study of radiotherapy plus CTLA-4 blockade in lung cancer. Produced via immunoSEQ multiplex PCR; TCRdb's table is partial and in-frame only. The sample gives around 90,000 clones, roughly 80% of which show up once; 0.84% is in the top ten. This material consisted of peripheral blood, taken from a patient treated with radiotherapy plus ipilimumab. The receptors derive from a human donor with non-small cell lung cancer who had stable disease on radiotherapy plus ipilimumab.

V usage is TRBV11-1 and J usage is TRBJ2-7, with 10 bases fitting TRBD1. Trimming removed 5 bases from V and 5 bases from J; junction bases left unmatched: 6. This CDR3 comprises 14 residues. The germline gives CDR1 SGHAT, CDR2 FQDESV (reference sequence). CDR3 sequence reads: CASSHDRGRNEQYF. In DNA form, the CDR3 reads TGTGCCAGCAGCCACGACAGGGGGCGGAACGAGCAGTACTTC.

This clone has a handful of counts. The rearrangement links TRBV5-1 to TRBJ1-2, with unresolved D. V dropped 1 base and J dropped 3 bases, with 7 bases sitting between them. CDR3 length equals 13 residues. Germline CDR1 SGHRS, CDR2 YFSETQ. This CDR3 is CASSLTKDYGYTF. The CDR3 DNA is TGCGCCAGCAGCTTGACGAAGGACTATGGCTACACCTTC.

The chain is built from TRBV30 and TRBJ2-5; no clear D. The CDR3 runs to 15 residues. V lost 0 bases, J lost 5 bases, and 16 bases lay in between. Per the germline V gene, CDR1 is GTSNPN and CDR2 is SVGIG (reference sequence). CDR3 nucleotide sequence: TGTGCCTGGAGTGTACCGGGTGGCCCCCAGGAGACCCAGTACTTC. Protein: CAWSVPGGPQETQYF.

The chain couples TRBV28 to TRBJ1-6, with D maybe TRBD1 (6 bases). Trimming pared 5 bases from V and 13 bases from J, leaving 18 bases between. The CDR3 totals 14 residues. Germline CDR1 MDHEN, CDR2 SYDVKM. The CDR3 DNA is TGTGCCAGCAGTATCCCTCGTACAGGGAAGCCCCTCCACTTT. Amino acids: CASSIPRTGKPLHF.

This chain links TRBV6-1 with TRBJ2-4; D gene unclear. The CDR3 is 15 amino acids. The V end lost 3 bases, the J end lost 0 bases, and 9 bases lay between the germline ends. CDR1 MNHNS and CDR2 SASEGT come from the germline V gene. The CDR3: CASSDSLLAKNIQYF. DNA for the CDR3: TGTGCCAGCAGTGATTCCCTATTAGCCAAAAACATTCAGTACTTC.

This clone has a single count. V gene TRBV19 combines with J gene TRBJ2-1; unclear D gene. Germline CDR1 is LNHDA and CDR2 is SQIVND (reference sequence). V gave up 3 bases and J gave up 0 bases, with 9 bases separating them. The CDR3 runs to 15 residues. The CDR3 sequence: CASSINWVSYNEQFF. The CDR3 bases are TGTGCCAGTAGTATTAACTGGGTCTCCTACAATGAGCAGTTCTTC.

This clone came up once. The rearrangement uses TRBV11-2 and TRBJ2-7; 12 bases are shared with TRBD2. Germline CDR1 is SGHAT and CDR2 is FQNNGV. CDR3 length equals 15 residues. The V segment lost 8 bases and the J segment 6 bases; nucleotides outside the gene matches: 11. The DNA of the CDR3 is TGTGCCAGCTACGGGCTAGCGGGAGGGAATCCCGAGCAGTACTTC. This sequence encodes CASYGLAGGNPEQYF.

As concerns this clone: Within the sample, other DNA sequences also encode this same CDR3. The chain couples TRBV10-1 to TRBJ2-2, with D perhaps TRBD2 (6 bases). CDR3 length: 14 amino acids. Germline-derived CDR1 and CDR2 are WNHNN and SYGVQD (reference sequence). The V end was cut by 5 bases, the J end by 0 bases, with 7 bases between. The CDR3 region is CASSRDSNTGELFF. CDR3 DNA sequence: TGCGCCAGCAGTAGGGACTCGAACACCGGGGAGCTGTTTTTT.

This clone was observed once. The chain couples TRBV27 to TRBJ1-2; D uncertain. With 0 bases removed from V and 1 base from J, the gap between germline ends came to 12 bases. Germline V lookup: CDR1 MNHEY, CDR2 SMNVEV (reference sequence). This CDR3 has 16 residues. CDR3 region: CASSLSPGVFNYGYTF. In DNA, the CDR3 is TGTGCCAGCAGTTTATCTCCGGGAGTTTTTAACTATGGCTACACCTTC.